The present TCR beta chain was sequenced within a study of shared clonotypes between healthy human individuals. Study details: Researchers drew samples from two women and three men aged 18 to 49. Overall study findings and caveats: Among non-shared clonotypes, generation probabilities were lower than among those shared by all four donors. Clonotype sharing across a few donors was observed for 5% to 6.5% of naive CD4 clonotypes. Rarefaction exposed incomplete sorted-subset sequencing despite large depth.

The repertoire was sequenced with immunoSEQ multiplex PCR; TCRdb's copy has only in-frame clones and lacks some. The sample has about 1 million clones, about 75% seen once. CDR1 and CDR2 from the germline V gene are MNHNY and SVGAGI (reference sequence). Trimming took 8 bases from V and 1 from J; bases not matched to a gene: 10. The CDR3 runs to 15 residues. Comments on this clone: Its antigen is as yet unknown.

This receptor was identified in a man aged 18 to 29 in good health. V gene TRBV6-6 combines with J gene TRBJ2-5; 7 bases align to TRBD1. The specimen was memory CD4+ T cells sorted from blood. Noted subset: CD45RA-negative fraction. CDR3 sequence (DNA): TGTGCCAGCCTCCCGACAGGGAGAACCCAAGAGACCCAGTACTTC. Translating it yields CASLPTGRTQETQYF.